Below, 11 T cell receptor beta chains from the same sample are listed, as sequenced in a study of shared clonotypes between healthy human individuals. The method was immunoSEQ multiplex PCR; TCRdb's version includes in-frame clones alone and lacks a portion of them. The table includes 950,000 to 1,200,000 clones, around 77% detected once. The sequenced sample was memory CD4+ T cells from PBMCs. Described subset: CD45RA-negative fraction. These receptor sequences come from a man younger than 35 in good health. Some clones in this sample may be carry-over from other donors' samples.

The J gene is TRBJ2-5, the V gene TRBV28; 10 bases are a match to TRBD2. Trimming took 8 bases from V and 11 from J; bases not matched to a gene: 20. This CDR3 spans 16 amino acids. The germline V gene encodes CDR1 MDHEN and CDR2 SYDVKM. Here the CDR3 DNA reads TGTGCCAGCTTTTCCCCCGGGACTAGCGAATTCAGGGAGCAGTACTTC. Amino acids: CASFSPGTSEFREQYF.

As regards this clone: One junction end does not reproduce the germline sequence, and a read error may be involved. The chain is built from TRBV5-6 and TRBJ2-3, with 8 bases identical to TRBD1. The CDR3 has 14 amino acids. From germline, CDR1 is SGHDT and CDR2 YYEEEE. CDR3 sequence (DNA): TGTGCCAGCACCTTGGACAGGGCGGCAGATACGCAGTATTTT. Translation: CASTLDRAADTQYF.

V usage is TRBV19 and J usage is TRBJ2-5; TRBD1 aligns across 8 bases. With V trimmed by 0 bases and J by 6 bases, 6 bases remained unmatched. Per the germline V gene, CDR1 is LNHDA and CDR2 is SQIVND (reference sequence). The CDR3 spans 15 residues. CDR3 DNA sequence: TGTGCCAGTAGTATAGAGCCCAGGGGGCCGAAGACCCAGTACTTC. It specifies CASSIEPRGPKTQYF.

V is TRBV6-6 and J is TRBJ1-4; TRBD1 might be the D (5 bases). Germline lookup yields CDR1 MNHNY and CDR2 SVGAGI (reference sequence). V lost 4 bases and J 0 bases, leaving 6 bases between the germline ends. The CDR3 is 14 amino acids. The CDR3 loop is CASSWDATNEKLFF. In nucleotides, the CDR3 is TGTGCCAGCAGTTGGGACGCAACTAATGAAAAACTGTTTTTT.

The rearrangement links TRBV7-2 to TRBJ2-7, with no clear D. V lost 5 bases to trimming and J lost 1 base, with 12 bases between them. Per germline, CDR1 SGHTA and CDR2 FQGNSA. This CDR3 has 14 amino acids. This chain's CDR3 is CASSPRHQSYEQYF. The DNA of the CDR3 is TGTGCCAGCAGCCCTCGACACCAATCCTACGAGCAGTACTTC.

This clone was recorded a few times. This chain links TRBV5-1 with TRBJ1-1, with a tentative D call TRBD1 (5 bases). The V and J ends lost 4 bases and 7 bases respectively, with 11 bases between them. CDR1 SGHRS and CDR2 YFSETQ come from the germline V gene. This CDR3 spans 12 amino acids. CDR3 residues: CASSPNDSEAFF. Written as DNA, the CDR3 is TGCGCCAGCAGCCCCAACGACAGTGAAGCTTTCTTT.

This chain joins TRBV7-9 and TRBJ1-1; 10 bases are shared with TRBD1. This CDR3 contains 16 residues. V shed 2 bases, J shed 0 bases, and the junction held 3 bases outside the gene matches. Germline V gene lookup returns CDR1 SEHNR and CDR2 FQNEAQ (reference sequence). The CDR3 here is CASSLSDRGMNTEAFF. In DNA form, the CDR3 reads TGTGCCAGCAGCTTATCGGACAGGGGGATGAACACTGAAGCTTTCTTT.

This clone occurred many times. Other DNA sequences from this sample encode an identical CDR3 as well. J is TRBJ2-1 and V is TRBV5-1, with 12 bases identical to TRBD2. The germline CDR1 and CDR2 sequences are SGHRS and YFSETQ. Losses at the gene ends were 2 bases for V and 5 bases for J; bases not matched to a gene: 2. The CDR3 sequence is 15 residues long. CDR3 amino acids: CASSLLAGGHNEQFF. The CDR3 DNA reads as TGCGCCAGCAGCTTACTAGCGGGAGGACACAATGAGCAGTTCTTC. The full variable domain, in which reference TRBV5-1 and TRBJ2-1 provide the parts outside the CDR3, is KAGVTQTPRYLIKTRGQQVTLSCSPISGHRSVSWYQQTPGQGLQFLFEYFSETQRNKGNFPGRFSGRQFSNSRSEMNVSTLELGDSALYLCASSLLAGGHNEQFFGPGTRLTVL.

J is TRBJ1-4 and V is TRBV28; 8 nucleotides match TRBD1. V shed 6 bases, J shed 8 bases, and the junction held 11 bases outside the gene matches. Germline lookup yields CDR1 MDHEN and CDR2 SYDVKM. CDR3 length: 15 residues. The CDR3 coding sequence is TGTGCCAGCAGGAGCAACAGGGGGAGTTGGGAAAAACTGTTTTTT. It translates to CASRSNRGSWEKLFF. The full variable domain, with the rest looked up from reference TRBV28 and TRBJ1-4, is DVKVTQSSRYLVKRTGEKVFLECVQDMDHENMFWYRQDPGLGLRLIYFSYDVKMKEKGDIPEGYSVSREKKERFSLILESASTNQTSMYLCASRSNRGSWEKLFFGSGTQLSVL.

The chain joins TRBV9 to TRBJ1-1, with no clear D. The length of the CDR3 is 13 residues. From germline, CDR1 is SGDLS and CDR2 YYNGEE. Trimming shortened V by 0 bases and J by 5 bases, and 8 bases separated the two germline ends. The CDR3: CASSVGWDTEAFF. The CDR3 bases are TGTGCCAGCAGCGTAGGTTGGGATACTGAAGCTTTCTTT. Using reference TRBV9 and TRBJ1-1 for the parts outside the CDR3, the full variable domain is DSGVTQTPKHLITATGQRVTLRCSPRSGDLSVYWYQQSLDQGLQFLIQYYNGEERAKGNILERFSAQQFPDLHSELNLSSLELGDSALYFCASSVGWDTEAFFGQGTRLTVV.

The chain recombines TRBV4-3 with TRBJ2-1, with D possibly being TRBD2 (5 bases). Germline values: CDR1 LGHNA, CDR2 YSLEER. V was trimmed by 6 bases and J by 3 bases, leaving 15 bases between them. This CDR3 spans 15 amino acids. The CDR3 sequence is CASRKGRDNYNEQFF. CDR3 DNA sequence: TGCGCCAGCAGGAAGGGCCGGGATAACTACAATGAGCAGTTCTTC.